The clone carrying this TCR beta chain was seen a handful of times. Its antigen is not identified. These data come from a study of T cells in Graves' hyperthyroidism and ophthalmopathy. Study observations and caveats: Clonotypes that were expanded in thyroid above 0.001 mostly appeared in blood too. Ophthalmopathy onset followed model prediction by a median roughly 6.5 months.

Using RNA transcripts as the source, TCR beta CDR3 regions were amplified. The HTBI primer set served for first-round RT-PCR of the TCR CDR3. TCRdb re-called the multiplex PCR reads through MiXCR, storing one row per CDR3 protein. The sample has around 190,000 distinct CDR3 sequences; less than 20% are singletons. Trimming took 1 base from V and 8 from J, leaving 15 bases between them. The CDR3 has 15 residues. Germline-derived CDR1 and CDR2 are SGHNT and YENEEA. Newly diagnosed patients aged 18 to 65 had hyperthyroidism of under 2 months' duration. Cells are PBMCs isolated from more than 8.5 ml of fresh blood.

This sequence originates from a woman aged 45-65 years with Graves' hyperthyroidism. The chain uses TRBV11-3 and TRBJ2-1; maybe TRBD2 (5 bases). The sequencing input was blood. CDR3 residues: CASSLGGKAGDEQFF. The DNA for the CDR3 is TGTGCCAGCAGCTTAGGGGGTAAAGCCGGGGATGAGCAGTTCTTC.